A single sample gave rise to the 20 T cell receptor beta chains below, sequenced in a study of blood T cell repertoires in COVID-19. The table came from immunoSEQ multiplex PCR; TCRdb's copy has only in-frame clones and leaves some out. This table has about 230,000 clones, about 84% appearing once. What was sequenced was PBMCs or T cells enriched from blood (not recorded which). Receptor source: a man in his fifties or sixties who had recovered from COVID-19.

The CDR3 region has the DNA TGTGCCAGCGGGGACAGAGAGACCCAGTACTTC. It is translated as CASGDRETQYF. The rearrangement joins TRBV3-1 (or the pseudogene TRBV3-2) to TRBJ2-5; TRBD1 aligns across 7 bases. V was clipped by 8 bases and J by 4 bases; unmatched bases: 1. The CDR3 spans 11 residues. Germline V CDR1 and CDR2: LGHDT, YNNKEL (reference sequence).

The chain carries TRBV24-1 and TRBJ1-2; 8 bases align to TRBD1. Germline CDR1 is KGHDR and CDR2 is SFDVKD. CDR3 length: 13 residues. The V gene end was trimmed by 5 bases and the J gene end by 8 bases; junction bases not matched to a gene: 6. The CDR3: CATSVGQGEGYTF. CDR3 DNA sequence: TGTGCCACCAGTGTAGGACAGGGCGAAGGCTACACCTTC.

In its sample, this clone was seen a few times. The rearrangement joins TRBV12-5 to TRBJ2-7; D is ambiguous. Germline V gene sequence: CDR1 LGHNT, CDR2 FRNRAP. The germline V and J ends were trimmed by 6 bases and 2 bases, with 5 bases remaining between them. This CDR3 comprises 11 residues. In nucleotides, the CDR3 is TGTGCTAGTGGGGCCCCCTACGAGCAGTACTTC. This encodes CASGAPYEQYF.

The V gene is TRBV6-5, the J gene TRBJ1-1, with D possibly TRBD1 on 6 matching bases. V was cut by 6 bases and J by 9 bases, with 20 bases left in between. The CDR3 covers 14 residues. The germline CDR1 and CDR2 sequences are MNHEY and SVGAGI. CDR3 in DNA: TGTGCCAGCAGCTCCGATGTGGGCTGGGGGCAAGCTTTCTTT. It is translated as CASSSDVGWGQAFF.

DNA for the CDR3: TGTGCTAACAGTTGGACTAGTAACACCGGGGAGCTGTTTTTT. Its translation: CANSWTSNTGELFF. The V call is TRBV6-5, the J call TRBJ2-2, with 7 bases identical to TRBD2. The germline V gene encodes CDR1 MNHEY and CDR2 SVGAGI. CDR3 length: 14 residues.

The chain uses TRBV2 and TRBJ2-5; TRBD1 matches 9 bases. Germline-derived CDR1 and CDR2 are SNHLY and FYNNEI. This CDR3 is 15 amino acids long. Trimming removed 1 base from V and 5 bases from J; junction bases left unmatched: 5. DNA of the CDR3: TGTGCCAGCAGTGAAGGGACAGGGGCGGGGGAGACCCAGTACTTC. Protein product: CASSEGTGAGETQYF.

This rearrangement joins TRBV27 to TRBJ2-2; 10 nucleotides align to TRBD1. J gave up 5 bases and V 6 bases, and 9 bases lay outside the gene matches. Looked up from germline, CDR1 is MNHEY and CDR2 is SMNVEV (reference sequence). The CDR3 is 16 amino acids. This CDR3 is CASRAAGTGETGELFF. Here the CDR3 DNA reads TGTGCCAGCAGAGCAGCGGGGACAGGGGAAACCGGGGAGCTGTTTTTT.

The rearrangement links TRBV7-8 to TRBJ1-6; TRBD1 is a possible D gene (5 bases). V shed 5 bases and J shed 9 bases, with 14 bases lying between them. This CDR3 region has 14 residues. CDR1 and CDR2 (germline): SGHVS, FQNEAQ. The CDR3 nucleotides are TGTGCCAGCAGCCGAGCGGGGCGTAGTTCACCCCTCCACTTT. It specifies CASSRAGRSSPLHF.

The rearrangement links TRBV10-3 to TRBJ2-7; possibly TRBD2 for D (6 bases). Germline V gene data show CDR1 as ENHRY and CDR2 as SYGVKD. V lost 0 bases and J lost 9, with 12 bases in between. CDR3 length equals 13 residues. DNA for the CDR3: TGTGCCATCAGTGAGTCGTGGGGGGATCGGCAGTACTTC. It yields the protein CAISESWGDRQYF.

The chain joins TRBV4-3 to TRBJ1-5; D may be TRBD1 (6 bases). Germline V gene sequence: CDR1 LGHNA, CDR2 YSLEER. The CDR3 has 16 residues. V was pared by 2 bases and J by 5 bases, with 16 bases between. This CDR3 reads CASSQQFLGGDQPQHF. DNA for the CDR3: TGCGCCAGCAGCCAACAGTTTTTAGGGGGGGATCAGCCCCAGCATTTT.

The chain recombines TRBV7-6 with TRBJ2-3; the match to TRBD2 covers 15 bases. This CDR3 contains 17 residues. Per the germline V gene, CDR1 is SGHVS and CDR2 is FNYEAQ. With V trimmed by 6 bases and J by 2 bases, 6 bases remained unmatched. CDR3 protein: CASSFGLAGGSTDTQYF. DNA for the CDR3: TGTGCCAGCAGTTTCGGACTAGCGGGGGGGTCCACAGATACGCAGTATTTT.

The sample holds a few counts of this clone. The chain employs TRBV19 and TRBJ1-5; D ambiguous. CDR1 and CDR2 (germline): LNHDA, SQIVND (reference sequence). Trimming shortened V by 6 bases and J by 0 bases, and 6 bases separated the two germline ends. The CDR3 runs 13 residues. The CDR3 is CASRSNSNQPQHF. The CDR3 bases are TGTGCCAGTAGATCAAATAGCAATCAGCCCCAGCATTTT.

The rearrangement links TRBV11-3 to TRBJ1-1, with D possibly matching TRBD1 (5 bases). The V and J ends lost 2 bases and 1 base respectively, with 11 bases between them. The CDR3 spans 15 residues. The V gene's germline CDR1 is SGHNT and CDR2 YENEEA. The CDR3 nucleotides are TGTGCCAGCAGCTTACACGGCGGGGCGAACACTGAAGCTTTCTTT. This sequence encodes CASSLHGGANTEAFF.

The genes are TRBV5-5 and TRBJ1-3; no clear D. V was pared by 0 bases and J by 0 bases, with 10 bases between. Germline V gene sequence: CDR1 SGHKS, CDR2 YYEKEE (reference sequence). This CDR3 is built from 16 residues. For the CDR3, the DNA is TGTGCCAGCAGCTTGGGGTGGCTGAACTCTGGAAACACCATATATTTT. The encoded protein is CASSLGWLNSGNTIYF.

The chain links TRBV3-1 (or the pseudogene TRBV3-2) to TRBJ2-7; D not certain. The length of the CDR3 is 11 residues. From germline, CDR1 is LGHDT and CDR2 YNNKEL (reference sequence). V lost 1 base, J lost 6 bases, and 4 bases lay in between. As DNA, the CDR3 is TGTGCCAGCAGCCAAGGTAGCGAGCAGTACTTC. It is translated as CASSQGSEQYF.

For this clone: This sample includes further DNA sequences coding for the same CDR3. The gene calls are TRBV7-2 and TRBJ2-1, with 7 bases fitting TRBD2. V dropped 2 bases and J dropped 0; count of bases not matched to a gene: 1. CDR1 SGHTA and CDR2 FQGNSA come from the germline V gene. CDR3 length: 15 residues. The CDR3 sequence: CASSLSGGSYNEQFF. The CDR3 DNA is TGTGCCAGCAGCTTATCGGGGGGCTCCTACAATGAGCAGTTCTTC.

This chain links TRBV30 with TRBJ1-2, with 8 positions matching TRBD1. The CDR3 consists of 16 residues. Trimming took 4 bases from V and 2 from J; bases not matched to a gene: 12. The germline V gene has CDR1 GTSNPN and CDR2 SVGIG (reference sequence). The CDR3 is CAWNAPGTGLNYGYTF. The CDR3 nucleotides read TGTGCCTGGAATGCGCCCGGGACAGGCTTGAACTATGGCTACACCTTC.

This clone was counted between two and nine times. The rearrangement links TRBV6-5 to TRBJ1-4, with 7 bases identical to TRBD1. Germline values: CDR1 MNHEY, CDR2 SVGAGI. With V trimmed by 5 bases and J by 4 bases, 7 bases remained unmatched. CDR3 length: 15 amino acids. CDR3 nucleotides: TGTGCCAGCAGTCCCTCGGGACAGATTAATGAAAAACTGTTTTTT. Translation gives CASSPSGQINEKLFF.

The V call is TRBV18, the J call TRBJ2-1; maybe TRBD2 (5 bases). The CDR3 has 14 amino acids. The germline gives CDR1 KGHSH, CDR2 LQKENI. Trimming removed 3 bases from V and 7 bases from J, with 13 bases in between. CDR3 sequence: CASSPLDRRNEQFF. The CDR3 coding sequence is TGTGCCAGCTCACCCCTCGATAGGAGGAATGAGCAGTTCTTC.

The chain couples TRBV6-2 or TRBV6-3 to TRBJ1-6, with D unresolved. This CDR3 has 15 amino acids. CDR1 and CDR2 from the germline V gene are MNHEY and SVGEGT. Trimming left V 2 bases short and J 7 bases short, with 12 bases between. The CDR3 loop is CASSYGGLGNSPLHF. The CDR3 nucleotides are TGTGCCAGCAGTTACGGAGGGTTAGGGAATTCACCCCTCCACTTT.